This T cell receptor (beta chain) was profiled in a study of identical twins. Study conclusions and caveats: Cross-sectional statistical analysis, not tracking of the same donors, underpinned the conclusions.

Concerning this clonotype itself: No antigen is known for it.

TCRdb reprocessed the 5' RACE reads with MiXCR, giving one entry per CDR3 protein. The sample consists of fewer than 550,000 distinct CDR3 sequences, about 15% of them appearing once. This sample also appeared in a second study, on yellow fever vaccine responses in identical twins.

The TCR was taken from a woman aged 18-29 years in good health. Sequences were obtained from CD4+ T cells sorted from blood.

DNA of the CDR3: TGTGCCAGCAGTAAGGGACTAGCGGAGACTTTCACAGATACGCAGTATTTT. It encodes CASSKGLAETFTDTQYF. The gene calls are TRBV28 and TRBJ2-3, with 11 bases fitting TRBD2. This CDR3 is 17 amino acids long. V lost 5 bases, J lost 2 bases, and 9 bases stayed unmatched. CDR1 MDHEN and CDR2 SYDVKM come from the germline V gene.